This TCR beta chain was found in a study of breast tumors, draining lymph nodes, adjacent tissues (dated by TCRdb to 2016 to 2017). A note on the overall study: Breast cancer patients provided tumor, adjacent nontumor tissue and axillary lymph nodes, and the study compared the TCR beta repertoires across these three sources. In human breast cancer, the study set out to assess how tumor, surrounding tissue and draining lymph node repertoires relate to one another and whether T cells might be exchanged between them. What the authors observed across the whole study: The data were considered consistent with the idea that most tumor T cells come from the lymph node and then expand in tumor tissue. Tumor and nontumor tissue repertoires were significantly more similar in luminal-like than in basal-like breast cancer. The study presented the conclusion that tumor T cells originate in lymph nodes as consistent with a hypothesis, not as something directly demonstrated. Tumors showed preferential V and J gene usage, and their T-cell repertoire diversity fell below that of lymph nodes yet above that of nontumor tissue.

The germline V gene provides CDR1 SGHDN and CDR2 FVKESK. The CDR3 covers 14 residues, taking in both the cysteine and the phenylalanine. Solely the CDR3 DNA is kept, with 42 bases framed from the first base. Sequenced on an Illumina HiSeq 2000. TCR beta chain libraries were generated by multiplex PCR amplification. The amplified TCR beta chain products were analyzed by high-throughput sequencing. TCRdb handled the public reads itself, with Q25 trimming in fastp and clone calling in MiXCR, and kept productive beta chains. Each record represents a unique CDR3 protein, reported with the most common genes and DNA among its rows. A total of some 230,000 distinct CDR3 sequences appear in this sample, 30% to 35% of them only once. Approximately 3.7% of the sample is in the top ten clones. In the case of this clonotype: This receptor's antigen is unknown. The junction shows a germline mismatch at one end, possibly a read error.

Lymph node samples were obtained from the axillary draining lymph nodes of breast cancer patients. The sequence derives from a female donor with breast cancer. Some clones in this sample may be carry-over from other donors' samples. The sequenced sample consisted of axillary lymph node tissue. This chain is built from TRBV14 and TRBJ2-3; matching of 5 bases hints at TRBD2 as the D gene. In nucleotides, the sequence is TGTGCCAGCAGCCAAGGGTCTAGCCTAGATACGCAGTCTTTT. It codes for CASSQGSSLDTQSF.